The next 25 T cell receptor beta chains were all read from a single sample in a study of cytomegalovirus exposure and HLA in healthy donors listed by TCRdb under 2017. Library construction relied on the immunoSEQ multiplex PCR assay. In TCRdb, the immuneACCESS table is reduced to in-frame sequences with V and J assigned. These tables do not hold every clone; where another copy was compared, an unresolved V gene accounts for under half, and the others remain unexplained. This sample comprises 150,000 to 200,000 clones, about 85% of them detected only once. Clones ranked in the top ten supply 2% to 2.5% of the sample. Sequenced input: PBMCs. The source is a man aged 30 to 39 in good health and CMV-seropositive.

This chain links TRBV15 with TRBJ2-5; 7 positions match TRBD1. Trimming removed 1 base from V and 0 bases from J; junction bases left unmatched: 2. The germline gives CDR1 LNHNV, CDR2 YYDKDF (reference sequence). The CDR3 covers 15 residues. CDR3 in DNA: TGTGCCACCAGCAGAGTAACAGGGGACCAAGAGACCCAGTACTTC. The encoded protein is CATSRVTGDQETQYF. The complete variable domain, with remaining parts taken from reference TRBV15 and TRBJ2-5, reads DAMVIQNPRYQVTQFGKPVTLSCSQTLNHNVMYWYQQKSSQAPKLLFHYYDKDFNNEADTPDNFQSRRPNTSFCFLDIRSPGLGDTAMYLCATSRVTGDQETQYFGPGTRLLVL.

The chain carries TRBV2 and TRBJ1-2; 7 bases fit TRBD1. The junction had 7 bases not matched to a gene; V was cut back by 7 bases and J by 5 bases. Germline V gene data show CDR1 as SNHLY and CDR2 as FYNNEI. This CDR3 region has 13 residues. The CDR3 reads CASKGQLIYGYTF. As DNA, the CDR3 is TGTGCCAGCAAGGGACAGTTAATTTATGGCTACACCTTC. Complete variable domain (other parts from reference TRBV2 and TRBJ1-2): EPEVTQTPSHQVTQMGQEVILRCVPISNHLYFYWYRQILGQKVEFLVSFYNNEISEKSEIFDDQFSVERPDGSNFTLKIRSTKLEDSAMYFCASKGQLIYGYTFGSGTRLTVV.

The rearrangement links TRBV7-6 to TRBJ2-5; TRBD2 matches 13 bases. CDR1 and CDR2 from the germline V gene are SGHVS and FNYEAQ. The trim removed 4 bases at V and 5 bases at J, leaving 7 bases unmatched. The CDR3 consists of 16 residues. The DNA of the CDR3 is TGTGCCAGCAGCTCGACTAGCGGGGGGACCTGGGAGACCCAGTACTTC. Translating gives CASSSTSGGTWETQYF.

The gene calls are TRBV27 and TRBJ1-4; TRBD1 might be the D (5 bases). The CDR3 is made up of 16 amino acids. The germline CDR1 and CDR2 sequences are MNHEY and SMNVEV (reference sequence). Trimming left V 6 bases short and J 7 bases short, with 21 bases between. CDR3 sequence (DNA): TGTGCCAGCAGGGCCCCGGCGCGGGGGATGGGTGAAAAACTGTTTTTT. Translating gives CASRAPARGMGEKLFF. The entire variable domain, with the rest obtained from reference TRBV27 and TRBJ1-4, is as follows: EAQVTQNPRYLITVTGKKLTVTCSQNMNHEYMSWYRQDPGLGLRQIYYSMNVEVTDKGDVPEGYKVSRKEKRNFPLILESPSPNQTSLYFCASRAPARGMGEKLFFGSGTQLSVL.

V and J are TRBV9 and TRBJ2-2; 10 bases are shared with TRBD2. This CDR3 is 16 amino acids long. Germline V gene lookup returns CDR1 SGDLS and CDR2 YYNGEE. V shed 2 bases, J shed 5 bases, and the junction held 6 bases outside the gene matches. For the CDR3, the DNA is TGTGCCAGCAGCGTGCTAGCGGGGGAATATACCGGGGAGCTGTTTTTT. Residues: CASSVLAGEYTGELFF.

The chain links TRBV30 to TRBJ2-7; 7 bases are a match to TRBD1. This CDR3 has 15 amino acids. The J segment lost 4 bases and the V segment lost 2 bases, leaving 11 bases of the junction unmatched. In germline, CDR1 is GTSNPN, CDR2 SVGIG (reference sequence). The CDR3, as DNA: TGTGCCTGGAGTACCCCGAACAGGGGTCGGTACGAGCAGTACTTC. It yields the protein CAWSTPNRGRYEQYF.

This rearrangement joins TRBV7-8 to TRBJ2-7, with a tentative D call TRBD1 (5 bases). Trimming pared 1 base from V and 3 bases from J, leaving 13 bases between. From germline, CDR1 is SGHVS and CDR2 FQNEAQ. The CDR3 extends over 15 amino acids. This CDR3 reads CASSLGGRAGYEQYF. The DNA of the CDR3 is TGTGCCAGCAGCTTAGGGGGCAGGGCCGGCTACGAGCAGTACTTC.

This sequence joins TRBV4-3 and TRBJ1-2, with a possible D match to TRBD1 (5 bases). Germline values: CDR1 LGHNA, CDR2 YSLEER. V lost 0 bases and J 4 bases, leaving 9 bases between the germline ends. The CDR3 loop spans 14 amino acids. The CDR3 coding sequence is TGCGCCAGCAGCCAAGATGGGGCCGGCTATGGCTACACCTTC. Amino acid sequence: CASSQDGAGYGYTF.

This rearrangement joins TRBV4-3 to TRBJ2-5; the match to TRBD2 covers 10 bases. In germline, CDR1 is LGHNA, CDR2 YSLEER. Trimming cost V 3 bases and J 4 bases; bases outside gene matches: 11. CDR3 length: 17 amino acids. The CDR3 protein is CASSQTTSGSEGETQYF. DNA for the CDR3: TGCGCCAGCAGCCAGACGACTAGCGGGTCCGAGGGAGAGACCCAGTACTTC.

The chain couples TRBV27 to TRBJ1-5; tentative D call: TRBD1 (6 bases). The CDR3 is 13 residues long. Per the germline V gene, CDR1 is MNHEY and CDR2 is SMNVEV (reference sequence). V lost 5 bases and J 10 bases, leaving 15 bases between the germline ends. CDR3 sequence (DNA): TGTGCCAGCAGTATTGCCCCGACAGGACCCCAGCATTTT. This gives the protein CASSIAPTGPQHF.

The CDR3 loop is CAFTTGGFGEQYF. The CDR3, as DNA: TGTGCCTTTACAACAGGGGGCTTTGGTGAGCAGTACTTC. The J gene is TRBJ2-7, the V gene TRBV30; 9 bases are a match to TRBD1. This CDR3 is built from 13 residues. Trimming took 7 bases from V and 7 from J; bases not matched to a gene: 11. Germline values: CDR1 GTSNPN, CDR2 SVGIG (reference sequence).

The chain uses TRBV10-1 and TRBJ2-3, with TRBD1 matching over 7 bases. There are 14 residues in the CDR3. Germline V gene data show CDR1 as WNHNN and CDR2 as SYGVQD (reference sequence). Unmatched junction bases numbered 0, after V lost 2 bases and J lost 1 base. The CDR3 sequence is CASSEGQGTDTQYF. The CDR3, as DNA: TGCGCCAGCAGTGAGGGACAGGGCACAGATACGCAGTATTTT.

This rearrangement joins TRBV5-1 to TRBJ1-3; 11 bases are a match to TRBD1. The junction had 5 bases not matched to a gene; V was cut back by 4 bases and J by 2 bases. This CDR3 has 16 residues. The germline V gene encodes CDR1 SGHRS and CDR2 YFSETQ. Here the CDR3 DNA reads TGCGCCAGCAGCGTACCGGGACAGGGGGCTGGAAACACCATATATTTT. The encoded protein is CASSVPGQGAGNTIYF.

The genes are TRBV6-5 and TRBJ2-1; no clear D. In germline, CDR1 is MNHEY, CDR2 SVGAGI. The V end was cut by 0 bases, the J end by 0 bases, with 9 bases between. This CDR3 is 16 amino acids long. This chain's CDR3 is CASSYSAVLSYNEQFF. The CDR3 DNA is TGTGCCAGCAGTTACTCGGCGGTCCTCTCCTACAATGAGCAGTTCTTC.

The chain joins TRBV6-1 to TRBJ2-7; D may be TRBD1 (6 bases). Germline V gives CDR1 MNHNS, CDR2 SASEGT. Trimming removed 5 bases at V and 0 bases at J, with 14 bases between. The CDR3 loop spans 15 amino acids. DNA of the CDR3: TGTGCCAGCAGTCCGGACAGCGGAGCCTCCTACGAGCAGTACTTC. Translated: CASSPDSGASYEQYF.

The chain has TRBV19 and TRBJ1-1; D unclear. Germline CDR1 is LNHDA and CDR2 is SQIVND (reference sequence). The V end was cut by 3 bases, the J end by 8 bases, with 13 bases between. This CDR3 is 13 amino acids long. The CDR3 sequence: CASSMFVTSEAFF. The DNA for the CDR3 is TGTGCCAGTAGTATGTTCGTGACTTCAGAAGCTTTCTTT.

This clone was observed a single time. The CDR3 is CASKKGQPTNTIYF. The CDR3 region has the DNA TGTGCCAGCAAGAAAGGACAGCCGACAAACACCATATATTTT. The chain couples TRBV6-1 to TRBJ1-3, with a tentative D call TRBD1 (6 bases). This CDR3 has 14 amino acids. Trimming cost V 7 bases and J 6 bases, with 16 bases left between them. The germline V gene has CDR1 MNHNS and CDR2 SASEGT.

A note on this clone: This specimen includes other DNA sequences encoding the same CDR3. The chain recombines TRBV5-6 with TRBJ2-7; possibly TRBD1 for D (5 bases). Germline V gives CDR1 SGHDT, CDR2 YYEEEE. Trimming took 0 bases from V and 1 from J, leaving 5 bases between them. CDR3 length equals 13 residues. The DNA for the CDR3 is TGTGCCAGCAGCTTGGGACAGTCCTACGAGCAGTACTTC. It yields the protein CASSLGQSYEQYF.

The chain is built from TRBV7-2 and TRBJ1-4, with 9 bases that match TRBD1. From germline, CDR1 is SGHTA and CDR2 FQGNSA. CDR3 length equals 14 residues. V trimming: 5 bases; J trimming: 8 bases; junction bases outside the gene matches: 6. The CDR3 protein is CASSPGQGREKLFF. CDR3 in DNA: TGTGCCAGCAGCCCCGGACAGGGGCGGGAAAAACTGTTTTTT.

The chain joins TRBV19 to TRBJ2-7, with 8 bases identical to TRBD1. CDR1 is LNHDA and CDR2 is SQIVND in the germline V gene (reference sequence). The ends lost 9 bases at V and 0 bases at J; junction bases unmatched: 10. CDR3 size: 15 residues. CDR3 nucleotide sequence: TGTGCCAGCGCCCCTACAGGGGGGAGCTCCTACGAGCAGTACTTC. This sequence encodes CASAPTGGSSYEQYF. Combining the CDR3 with reference TRBV19 and TRBJ2-7 gives the whole variable domain DGGITQSPKYLFRKEGQNVTLSCEQNLNHDAMYWYRQDPGQGLRLIYYSQIVNDFQKGDIAEGYSVSREKKESFPLTVTSAQKNPTAFYLCASAPTGGSSYEQYFGPGTRLTVT.

The V gene is TRBV5-1, the J gene TRBJ1-2; weak D call: TRBD1 (5 bases). The CDR3 extends over 14 amino acids. The germline V and J ends were trimmed by 0 bases and 11 bases, with 17 bases remaining between them. From germline, CDR1 is SGHRS and CDR2 YFSETQ. CDR3 coding DNA: TGCGCCAGCAGCTTGGCCGGGGGTGTTTCGGTTTACACCTTC. Protein sequence: CASSLAGGVSVYTF. Variable domain in full (rest from reference TRBV5-1 and TRBJ1-2): KAGVTQTPRYLIKTRGQQVTLSCSPISGHRSVSWYQQTPGQGLQFLFEYFSETQRNKGNFPGRFSGRQFSNSRSEMNVSTLELGDSALYLCASSLAGGVSVYTFGSGTRLTVV.

This chain joins TRBV6-5 and TRBJ2-5, with 7 bases aligning to TRBD1. The J call is in doubt because the DNA end fits TRBJ2-7 better. The CDR3 contains 14 residues. In germline, CDR1 is MNHEY, CDR2 SVGAGI. The chain's CDR3 is CASSYRDSSYEQYF. CDR3 DNA sequence: TGTGCCAGCAGTTACCGGGACAGCTCCTACGAGCAGTACTTC.

The J gene is TRBJ1-2, the V gene TRBV19; TRBD1 agrees at 8 bases. The CDR3 has 17 amino acids. Trimming at V came to 5 bases and at J to 4 bases, leaving 15 bases not matched to a gene. CDR1 is LNHDA and CDR2 is SQIVND in the germline V gene (reference sequence). CDR3 DNA sequence: TGTGCCAGTAGTCCGGCTGCCGGGACAGGAGGTTCCTATGGCTACACCTTC. This codes for CASSPAAGTGGSYGYTF.

This clone occurred a few times. The J gene is TRBJ2-7, the V gene TRBV9; no firm D call. Trimming took off 2 bases at V and 4 bases at J, with 13 bases between the two ends. This CDR3 spans 14 amino acids. The germline gives CDR1 SGDLS, CDR2 YYNGEE. The DNA for the CDR3 is TGTGCCAGCAGCGTCAGATACAACAGATACGAGCAGTACTTC. Its protein is CASSVRYNRYEQYF.

This clone was counted once. This sequence joins TRBV7-2 and TRBJ2-7, with 7 bases aligning to TRBD1. The germline V gene has CDR1 SGHTA and CDR2 FQGNSA. This CDR3 comprises 18 residues. V shed 0 bases and J 2 bases; nucleotides not matched to a gene: 13. The CDR3 DNA is TGTGCCAGCAGCTTAGCTTTAGGGGACAGTTCCATTACCTACGAGCAGTACTTC. The encoded protein is CASSLALGDSSITYEQYF.